This is a list of T cell receptor beta chains from one sample in a study of Ad26.COV2.S vaccination and SARS-CoV-2 variants. The assay was immunoSEQ multiplex PCR, and TCRdb's table has in-frame clones only and misses some. The sample yields about 350,000 clones, about 87% seen once. The sequences come from peripheral blood, collected in a trial of Ad26.COV2.S vaccine versus placebo. These receptors were obtained from a person between 18 and 60 years old who received the Ad26.COV2.S COVID-19 vaccine or a placebo. Both conserved end residues are part of each CDR3. A D gene is named only where the DNA matches it firmly. For some rows the clone size is stated as once, few or many, or as a class when expanded; others skip it.

len: 12
j_gene: TRBJ2-7
d_gene: -
v_gene: TRBV5-1
abundance: -
CDR3aa: CASRTENYEQYF
CDR3nt: TGCGCCAGCAGGACAGAAAACTACGAGCAGTACTTC

len: 15
j_gene: TRBJ1-6
d_gene: -
v_gene: TRBV5-1
abundance: -
CDR3aa: CASSIQSSYNSPLHF
CDR3nt: TGCGCCAGCTCCATCCAAAGCTCCTATAATTCACCCCTCCACTTT

len: 15
j_gene: TRBJ2-5
d_gene: -
v_gene: TRBV7-9
abundance: -
CDR3aa: CASTVGAAKKETQYF
CDR3nt: TGTGCCAGCACCGTCGGGGCAGCCAAAAAAGAGACCCAGTACTTC

len: 16
j_gene: TRBJ1-1
d_gene: -
v_gene: TRBV18
abundance: -
CDR3aa: CASSPPLGVGNTEAFF
CDR3nt: TGTGCCAGCTCACCACCGCTTGGGGTAGGGAACACTGAAGCTTTCTTT

len: 13
j_gene: TRBJ2-1
d_gene: -
v_gene: TRBV28
abundance: once
CDR3aa: CASRGTNYNEQFF
CDR3nt: TGTGCCAGCAGGGGGACAAATTACAATGAGCAGTTCTTC

len: 15
j_gene: TRBJ1-5
d_gene: -
v_gene: TRBV11-2
abundance: -
CDR3aa: CASSLAKNSNQPQHF
CDR3nt: TGTGCCAGCAGCTTAGCTAAAAATAGCAATCAGCCCCAGCATTTT

len: 13
j_gene: TRBJ1-6
d_gene: -
v_gene: TRBV3-1/TRBV3-2
abundance: -
CDR3aa: CASSQDPQTVTHF
CDR3nt: TGTGCCAGCAGCCAAGATCCCCAGACTGTAACCCACTTT

len: 14
j_gene: TRBJ2-3
d_gene: TRBD2
v_gene: TRBV28
abundance: -
CDR3aa: CASTQAGGGDTQYF
CDR3nt: TGTGCCAGCACCCAAGCGGGGGGGGGAGATACGCAGTATTTT

len: 13
j_gene: TRBJ1-6
d_gene: -
v_gene: TRBV7-9
abundance: -
CDR3aa: CASTNGRDSPLHF
CDR3nt: TGTGCCAGCACCAACGGGAGGGATTCACCCCTCCACTTT

len: 14
j_gene: TRBJ2-1
d_gene: -
v_gene: TRBV3-1/TRBV3-2
abundance: -
CDR3aa: CASSPIFTYLEQFF
CDR3nt: TGTGCCAGCAGCCCAATTTTTACCTATCTTGAGCAGTTCTTC

len: 11
j_gene: TRBJ1-2
d_gene: -
v_gene: TRBV3-1/TRBV3-2
abundance: few
CDR3aa: CASSQGSGYTF
CDR3nt: TGTGCCAGCAGCCAAGGTAGCGGCTACACCTTC

len: 14
j_gene: TRBJ2-7
d_gene: TRBD2
v_gene: TRBV19
abundance: -
CDR3aa: CASSISGTRNRQYF
CDR3nt: TGTGCCAGTAGTATATCCGGGACTAGGAACCGGCAGTACTTC

len: 13
j_gene: TRBJ1-5
d_gene: -
v_gene: TRBV6-5
abundance: -
CDR3aa: CASRGGEGQPQHF
CDR3nt: TGTGCCAGCAGGGGGGGTGAGGGCCAGCCCCAGCATTTT

len: 14
j_gene: TRBJ2-7
d_gene: TRBD1
v_gene: TRBV4-3
abundance: -
CDR3aa: CASSLGQGTYEQYF
CDR3nt: TGCGCCAGCAGCCTGGGACAGGGAACCTACGAGCAGTACTTC

len: 13
j_gene: TRBJ2-7
d_gene: -
v_gene: TRBV7-9
abundance: -
CDR3aa: CASSEGYPLEQYF
CDR3nt: TGTGCCAGCAGTGAGGGGTATCCGCTCGAGCAGTACTTC

len: 17
j_gene: TRBJ1-5
d_gene: -
v_gene: TRBV4-1
abundance: -
CDR3aa: CASSQDFGPLGHQPQHF
CDR3nt: TGCGCCAGCAGCCAAGATTTCGGCCCTCTGGGACATCAGCCCCAGCATTTT

len: 14
j_gene: TRBJ2-3
d_gene: -
v_gene: TRBV28
abundance: -
CDR3aa: CALIKAPSTDTQYF
CDR3nt: TGTGCCCTAATAAAGGCTCCTAGCACAGATACGCAGTATTTT

len: 14
j_gene: TRBJ2-2
d_gene: -
v_gene: TRBV19
abundance: -
CDR3aa: CASSRQGGTGELFF
CDR3nt: TGTGCCAGTAGTCGGCAGGGCGGCACCGGGGAGCTGTTTTTT

len: 15
j_gene: TRBJ2-7
d_gene: TRBD2
v_gene: TRBV9
abundance: -
CDR3aa: CASSPGLAGPYEQYF
CDR3nt: TGTGCCAGCAGCCCCGGACTAGCGGGACCCTACGAGCAGTACTTC

len: 15
j_gene: TRBJ2-1
d_gene: -
v_gene: TRBV19
abundance: -
CDR3aa: CASSITAPRGGEQFF
CDR3nt: TGTGCCAGTAGTATCACGGCTCCTCGAGGGGGTGAGCAGTTCTTC

len: 15
j_gene: TRBJ2-7
d_gene: -
v_gene: TRBV9
abundance: -
CDR3aa: CASSVAGQLIYEQYF
CDR3nt: TGTGCCAGCAGCGTAGCAGGCCAACTTATCTACGAGCAGTACTTC

len: 15
j_gene: TRBJ2-7
d_gene: TRBD1
v_gene: TRBV6-2/TRBV6-3
abundance: -
CDR3aa: CASSAPGQGINEQYF
CDR3nt: TGTGCCAGCAGTGCACCGGGACAGGGAATCAACGAGCAGTACTTC

len: 14
j_gene: TRBJ1-1
d_gene: -
v_gene: TRBV5-5
abundance: -
CDR3aa: CASSPGHTNTEAFF
CDR3nt: TGTGCCAGCAGCCCGGGACATACGAACACTGAAGCTTTCTTT

len: 11
j_gene: TRBJ1-1
d_gene: -
v_gene: TRBV5-5
abundance: -
CDR3aa: CATQGNTEAFF
CDR3nt: TGTGCCACCCAAGGGAACACTGAAGCTTTCTTT

len: 14
j_gene: TRBJ2-3
d_gene: TRBD2
v_gene: TRBV5-4
abundance: -
CDR3aa: CASSSGGGSDTQYF
CDR3nt: TGTGCCAGCAGCTCCGGGGGGGGGTCAGATACGCAGTATTTT

len: 13
j_gene: TRBJ1-1
d_gene: TRBD1
v_gene: TRBV28
abundance: -
CDR3aa: CASSLPGQGRAFF
CDR3nt: TGTGCCAGCAGCCTTCCGGGACAGGGGCGGGCTTTCTTT

len: 15
j_gene: TRBJ1-6
d_gene: TRBD1
v_gene: TRBV30
abundance: -
CDR3aa: CAWTPTQGAGSPLHF
CDR3nt: TGTGCCTGGACACCGACACAGGGGGCTGGCTCACCCCTCCACTTT

len: 16
j_gene: TRBJ1-5
d_gene: -
v_gene: TRBV27
abundance: -
CDR3aa: CASKVRAANLNQPQHF
CDR3nt: TGTGCCAGCAAAGTGAGGGCAGCCAACTTAAATCAGCCCCAGCATTTT

len: 15
j_gene: TRBJ1-5
d_gene: -
v_gene: TRBV25-1
abundance: -
CDR3aa: CASSSSYEARQPQHF
CDR3nt: TGTGCCAGCAGCTCAAGCTACGAGGCTCGACAGCCCCAGCATTTT

len: 14
j_gene: TRBJ1-6
d_gene: TRBD1
v_gene: TRBV4-2
abundance: -
CDR3aa: CASSQETGGPPLHF
CDR3nt: TGTGCCAGCAGCCAAGAGACAGGGGGCCCCCCCCTCCACTTT

len: 14
j_gene: TRBJ1-1
d_gene: TRBD1
v_gene: TRBV10-3
abundance: -
CDR3aa: CAISSSGGEAEAFF
CDR3nt: TGTGCCATCAGTAGTTCAGGGGGCGAGGCTGAAGCTTTCTTT

len: 13
j_gene: TRBJ2-3
d_gene: -
v_gene: TRBV18
abundance: -
CDR3aa: CASSSLRADTQYF
CDR3nt: TGTGCCAGCTCATCTCTCAGGGCAGATACGCAGTATTTT

len: 14
j_gene: TRBJ2-3
d_gene: -
v_gene: TRBV27
abundance: -
CDR3aa: CATLPFLGTDTQYF
CDR3nt: TGTGCCACCCTCCCGTTCCTTGGCACAGATACGCAGTATTTT

len: 14
j_gene: TRBJ2-1
d_gene: -
v_gene: TRBV15
abundance: -
CDR3aa: CATSRDLVADEQFF
CDR3nt: TGTGCCACCAGCAGAGATCTGGTGGCAGATGAGCAGTTCTTC

len: 13
j_gene: TRBJ2-3
d_gene: TRBD1
v_gene: TRBV19
abundance: -
CDR3aa: CASRTGPTDTQYF
CDR3nt: TGTGCCAGTAGGACAGGGCCTACAGATACGCAGTATTTT

len: 17
j_gene: TRBJ2-7
d_gene: TRBD2
v_gene: TRBV7-8
abundance: once
CDR3aa: CASSLANWREVNYEQYF
CDR3nt: TGTGCCAGCAGCTTAGCGAATTGGCGGGAGGTCAACTACGAGCAGTACTTC

len: 13
j_gene: TRBJ1-1
d_gene: -
v_gene: TRBV9
abundance: -
CDR3aa: CASSVDRNTEAFF
CDR3nt: TGTGCCAGCAGCGTCGACAGGAACACTGAAGCTTTCTTT

len: 13
j_gene: TRBJ2-2
d_gene: -
v_gene: TRBV14
abundance: -
CDR3aa: CASARGSTGELFF
CDR3nt: TGTGCCAGCGCCAGGGGTAGCACCGGGGAGCTGTTTTTT

len: 15
j_gene: TRBJ2-7
d_gene: -
v_gene: TRBV2
abundance: -
CDR3aa: CASSLGRFSSNEQYF
CDR3nt: TGTGCCAGCAGTTTGGGGCGGTTCAGCTCTAACGAGCAGTACTTC

len: 15
j_gene: TRBJ1-5
d_gene: -
v_gene: TRBV4-3
abundance: once
CDR3aa: CASSQDGQEYQPQHF
CDR3nt: TGCGCCAGCAGCCAAGATGGGCAGGAATACCAGCCCCAGCATTTT

len: 13
j_gene: TRBJ2-7
d_gene: -
v_gene: TRBV30
abundance: once
CDR3aa: CAWSEGGWLEQYF
CDR3nt: TGTGCCTGGAGTGAAGGAGGGTGGCTCGAGCAGTACTTC

len: 13
j_gene: TRBJ1-1
d_gene: -
v_gene: TRBV2
abundance: -
CDR3aa: CAILQDQNTEAFF
CDR3nt: TGTGCCATCCTACAGGACCAGAACACTGAAGCTTTCTTT

len: 15
j_gene: TRBJ2-5
d_gene: -
v_gene: TRBV21-1
abundance: -
CDR3aa: CASSKADTGGETQYF
CDR3nt: TGTGCCAGCAGCAAAGCCGATACGGGTGGCGAGACCCAGTACTTC

len: 19
j_gene: TRBJ2-7
d_gene: TRBD2
v_gene: TRBV3-1/TRBV3-2
abundance: -
CDR3aa: CASSQALGGLAGVGIEQYF
CDR3nt: TGTGCCAGCAGCCAAGCTCTCGGAGGACTAGCGGGAGTTGGGATCGAGCAGTACTTC

len: 12
j_gene: TRBJ2-3
d_gene: -
v_gene: TRBV5-1
abundance: once
CDR3aa: CASSPPTDTQYF
CDR3nt: TGCGCCAGCAGCCCCCCGACAGATACGCAGTATTTT

len: 13
j_gene: TRBJ2-1
d_gene: TRBD1
v_gene: TRBV5-4
abundance: -
CDR3aa: CASSLGGQGAAFF
CDR3nt: TGTGCCAGCAGCTTGGGGGGACAGGGGGCAGCGTTCTTC

len: 16
j_gene: TRBJ2-1
d_gene: TRBD1
v_gene: TRBV7-9
abundance: -
CDR3aa: CASSHSPGQGSNEQFF
CDR3nt: TGTGCCAGCAGCCACTCACCGGGACAGGGGAGTAATGAGCAGTTCTTC

len: 15
j_gene: TRBJ2-1
d_gene: -
v_gene: TRBV10-2
abundance: -
CDR3aa: CASSESGGRGNEQFF
CDR3nt: TGCGCCAGCAGTGAGTCCGGGGGGCGAGGAAATGAGCAGTTCTTC

len: 15
j_gene: TRBJ1-2
d_gene: -
v_gene: TRBV18
abundance: -
CDR3aa: CASSLPHPEGYGYTF
CDR3nt: TGTGCCAGCTCACTACCACATCCAGAGGGCTATGGCTACACCTTC

len: 13
j_gene: TRBJ1-1
d_gene: TRBD1
v_gene: TRBV7-3
abundance: -
CDR3aa: CASSVQGGAETFF
CDR3nt: TGTGCCAGCAGCGTACAGGGGGGCGCTGAAACTTTCTTT

len: 14
j_gene: TRBJ2-3
d_gene: TRBD1
v_gene: TRBV5-1
abundance: -
CDR3aa: CASSLGTGADTQYF
CDR3nt: TGCGCCAGCAGCTTGGGGACAGGGGCAGATACGCAGTATTTT

len: 13
j_gene: TRBJ2-1
d_gene: -
v_gene: TRBV5-1
abundance: -
CDR3aa: CASSPQSGNEQFF
CDR3nt: TGCGCCAGCAGCCCCCAGTCCGGCAATGAGCAGTTCTTC